A single sample is the source of the 17 T cell receptor beta chains below, sequenced in a study of blood T cells in healthy people across ages. It was with a sample-barcoded 5' primer and a J-beta primer mix that a second PCR of roughly 7 to 12 cycles was run. MiXCR, run by TCRdb on the 5' RACE reads, gives a single entry per CDR3 protein. The sample has around 900,000 distinct CDR3 sequences, roughly 51% seen once. Source material: blood. Receptor source: a woman in her sixties in good health.

This clonotype has a handful of counts. The V and J genes are TRBV20-1 and TRBJ2-7; TRBD1 matches 7 bases. The CDR3 has 13 residues. V was pared by 3 bases and J by 2 bases, with 4 bases of the junction left unmatched. Germline lookup yields CDR1 DFQATT and CDR2 SNEGSKA (reference sequence). CDR3 residues: CSASGTATYEQYF. In nucleotides, the CDR3 is TGCAGTGCTAGCGGGACAGCGACCTACGAGCAGTACTTC.

V usage is TRBV18 and J usage is TRBJ2-5; D perhaps matches TRBD2 (5 bases). The CDR3 totals 14 residues. V was clipped by 2 bases and J by 0 bases, with 7 bases between them. The germline CDR1 and CDR2 sequences are KGHSH and LQKENI. The CDR3 DNA reads as TGTGCCAGCTCACCAACTAGTCACCAAGAGACCCAGTACTTC. Translating it yields CASSPTSHQETQYF.

This clonotype has just a few counts. The V gene is TRBV15, the J gene TRBJ2-7; 8 bases are a match to TRBD1. Trimming cost V 3 bases and J 0 bases; bases outside gene matches: 4. Germline V CDR1 and CDR2: LNHNV, YYDKDF (reference sequence). This CDR3 is built from 15 residues. Here the CDR3 DNA reads TGTGCCACCAGCAGGTCACAGGGGGGCTCCTACGAGCAGTACTTC. It yields the protein CATSRSQGGSYEQYF.

J is TRBJ2-2 and V is TRBV7-8, with D unclear. Between the trimmed V and J ends, which lost 2 bases and 3 bases, there was a span of 10 bases. Germline CDR1 SGHVS, CDR2 FQNEAQ. CDR3 length: 15 residues. The CDR3 region is CASSLLLDHTGELFF. CDR3 bases: TGTGCCAGCAGCTTACTCCTAGATCACACCGGGGAGCTGTTTTTT.

This chain links TRBV20-1 with TRBJ2-7; 7 nucleotides align to TRBD2. CDR1 DFQATT and CDR2 SNEGSKA come from the germline V gene (reference sequence). The length of the CDR3 is 12 residues. V lost 4 bases, J lost 10 bases, and 10 bases stayed unmatched. CDR3: CSAKPGGLFQYF. The CDR3 DNA sequence: TGCAGTGCTAAGCCGGGGGGTCTTTTTCAGTACTTC.

This clonotype was seen a handful of times. This chain joins TRBV29-1 and TRBJ1-1, with D hard to call. V lost 3 bases, J lost 1 base, and 9 bases lay in between. The CDR3 has 13 amino acids. Per the germline V gene, CDR1 is SQVTM and CDR2 is ANQGSEA. The CDR3 loop is CSVDVRKNTEAFF. CDR3 nucleotides: TGCAGCGTTGATGTCAGAAAGAACACTGAAGCTTTCTTT.

The chain recombines TRBV12-3 or TRBV12-4 with TRBJ2-1, with 7 bases that match TRBD2. Losses at the gene ends were 5 bases for V and 1 base for J; bases not matched to a gene: 2. The CDR3 extends over 14 amino acids. The CDR3: CASSRLASYNEQFF. DNA for the CDR3: TGTGCCAGCAGTCGACTAGCTTCCTACAATGAGCAGTTCTTC.

This chain joins TRBV20-1 and TRBJ2-7; D is unclear. The CDR3 runs 13 residues. The V end lost 6 bases, the J end lost 2 bases, and 14 bases lay between the germline ends. Germline CDR1 is DFQATT and CDR2 is SNEGSKA (reference sequence). The CDR3 coding sequence is TGCAGTGCAAAAGCTCCTCGAACCTACGAGCAGTACTTC. Protein product: CSAKAPRTYEQYF.

The genes are TRBV5-4 and TRBJ2-5; 7 nucleotides align to TRBD2. V trimming: 3 bases; J trimming: 4 bases; junction bases outside the gene matches: 12. Germline CDR1 SGHNT, CDR2 YYREEE (reference sequence). The CDR3 has 16 residues. The CDR3 protein is CASSSLEAGEGETQYF. The CDR3 nucleotides read TGTGCCAGCAGCTCCCTTGAGGCGGGAGAGGGAGAGACCCAGTACTTC.

The V and J genes are TRBV4-2 and TRBJ2-1; TRBD2 matches 7 bases. From germline, CDR1 is LGHNA and CDR2 YNFKEQ. With 2 bases clipped from V and 6 bases from J, the junction kept 4 bases outside the gene matches. This CDR3 is built from 14 residues. CDR3 amino acids: CASSQHSSGNEQFF. CDR3 bases: TGTGCCAGCAGCCAACATTCTAGCGGCAATGAGCAGTTCTTC.

This clonotype was counted only a few times. V and J are TRBV7-2 and TRBJ2-3; D gene ambiguous. The CDR3 runs to 15 residues. Trimming pared 2 bases from V and 0 bases from J, leaving 9 bases between. Looked up from germline, CDR1 is SGHTA and CDR2 is FQGNSA. Here the CDR3 reads CASSLSRPSTDTQYF. CDR3 bases: TGTGCCAGCAGCTTATCACGGCCTAGCACAGATACGCAGTATTTT.

This clonotype showed up just a few times. V is TRBV7-2 and J is TRBJ2-1, with 8 bases aligning to TRBD2. This CDR3 contains 16 residues. Germline CDR1 is SGHTA and CDR2 is FQGNSA. V was pared by 5 bases and J by 4 bases, with 10 bases of the junction left unmatched. The CDR3 DNA follows: TGTGCCAGCAGCCTTAGGGCTAGCGGGTTTTACAATGAGCAGTTCTTC. Protein sequence: CASSLRASGFYNEQFF.

The chain links TRBV11-2 to TRBJ2-2; a weak D match, TRBD2 (5 bases). The CDR3 is made up of 16 amino acids. Germline V lookup: CDR1 SGHAT, CDR2 FQNNGV. Trimming pared 0 bases from V and 1 base from J, leaving 9 bases between. Here the CDR3 reads CASSLELGWNTGELFF. DNA for the CDR3: TGTGCCAGCAGCTTAGAACTAGGATGGAACACCGGGGAGCTGTTTTTT.

The V gene is TRBV6-2 or TRBV6-3, the J gene TRBJ2-5; perhaps D is TRBD1 or TRBD2 (5 bases each). Germline V lookup: CDR1 MNHEY, CDR2 SVGEGT. CDR3 length: 15 amino acids. The ends were cut back, 6 bases at V and 4 bases at J, with 18 bases in the middle. The CDR3 DNA is TGTGCCAGCAGCCACGGGACGCCCGGAGGAGAGACCCAGTACTTC. It yields the protein CASSHGTPGGETQYF.

The chain couples TRBV12-3 or TRBV12-4 to TRBJ1-1, with 8 bases fitting TRBD1. V shed 8 bases and J 0 bases; nucleotides not matched to a gene: 5. This CDR3 is 14 amino acids long. CDR3 in amino acids: CASGPTGVNTEAFF. DNA of the CDR3: TGTGCCAGCGGACCGACAGGGGTGAACACTGAAGCTTTCTTT.

This clonotype has only one observation. V gene TRBV7-9 combines with J gene TRBJ2-3, with D maybe TRBD2 (6 bases). CDR3 length equals 16 residues. Per germline, CDR1 SEHNR and CDR2 FQNEAQ (reference sequence). Trimming cost V 6 bases and J 2 bases, with 18 bases left between them. This chain's CDR3 is CASRSGRLGPTDTQYF. The CDR3 bases are TGTGCCAGCAGATCCGGGAGACTAGGCCCCACAGATACGCAGTATTTT.

The genes are TRBV12-3 or TRBV12-4 and TRBJ2-5; D might be TRBD1 or TRBD2, each matching 5 bases. The CDR3 has 14 residues. The ends were cut back, 5 bases at V and 5 bases at J, with 15 bases in the middle. As DNA, the CDR3 is TGTGCCAGCAGTCGGGACCCATTTGCGGAGACCCAGTACTTC. Encoded protein: CASSRDPFAETQYF.